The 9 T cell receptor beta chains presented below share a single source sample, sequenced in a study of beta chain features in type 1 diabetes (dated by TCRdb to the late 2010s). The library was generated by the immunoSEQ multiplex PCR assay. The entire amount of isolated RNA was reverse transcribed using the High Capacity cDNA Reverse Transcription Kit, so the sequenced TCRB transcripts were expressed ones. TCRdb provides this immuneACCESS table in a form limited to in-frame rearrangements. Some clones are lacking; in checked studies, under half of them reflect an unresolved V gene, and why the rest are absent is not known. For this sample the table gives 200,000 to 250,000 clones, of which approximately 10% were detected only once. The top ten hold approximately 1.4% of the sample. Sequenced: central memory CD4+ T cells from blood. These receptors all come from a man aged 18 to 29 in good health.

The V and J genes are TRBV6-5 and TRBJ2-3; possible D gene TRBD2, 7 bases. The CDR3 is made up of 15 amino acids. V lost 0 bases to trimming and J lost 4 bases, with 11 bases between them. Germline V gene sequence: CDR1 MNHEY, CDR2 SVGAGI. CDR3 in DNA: TGTGCCAGCAGTTACTCCGGGGGGCAAGCAGATACGCAGTATTTT. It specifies CASSYSGGQADTQYF.

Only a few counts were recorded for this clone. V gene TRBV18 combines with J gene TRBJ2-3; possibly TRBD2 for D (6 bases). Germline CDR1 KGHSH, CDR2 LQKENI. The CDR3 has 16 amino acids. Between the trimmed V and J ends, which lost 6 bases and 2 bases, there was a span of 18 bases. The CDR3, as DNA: TGTGCCAGCTCCCCCGCGGTGGGAGGATACACAGATACGCAGTATTTT. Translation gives CASSPAVGGYTDTQYF.

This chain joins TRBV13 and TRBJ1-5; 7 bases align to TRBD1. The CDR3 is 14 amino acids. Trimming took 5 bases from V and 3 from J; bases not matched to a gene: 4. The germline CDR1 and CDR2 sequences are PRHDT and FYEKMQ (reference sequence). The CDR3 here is CASSRGQVNQPQHF. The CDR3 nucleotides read TGTGCCAGCAGCCGAGGACAGGTCAATCAGCCCCAGCATTTT.

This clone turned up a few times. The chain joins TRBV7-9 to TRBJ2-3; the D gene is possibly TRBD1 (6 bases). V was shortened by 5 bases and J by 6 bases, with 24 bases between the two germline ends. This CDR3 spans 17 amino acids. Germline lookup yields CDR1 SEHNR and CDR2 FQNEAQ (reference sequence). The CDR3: CASSQGGRRTVGDTQYF. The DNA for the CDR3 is TGTGCCAGCAGCCAAGGGGGACGGAGGACTGTTGGCGATACGCAGTATTTT.

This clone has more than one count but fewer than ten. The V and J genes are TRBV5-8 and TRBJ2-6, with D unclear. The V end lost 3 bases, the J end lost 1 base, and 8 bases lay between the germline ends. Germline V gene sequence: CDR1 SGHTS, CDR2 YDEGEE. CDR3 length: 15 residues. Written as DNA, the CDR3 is TGTGCCAGCAGCTCCCGAAGGTCTGGGGCCAACGTCCTGACTTTC. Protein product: CASSSRRSGANVLTF.

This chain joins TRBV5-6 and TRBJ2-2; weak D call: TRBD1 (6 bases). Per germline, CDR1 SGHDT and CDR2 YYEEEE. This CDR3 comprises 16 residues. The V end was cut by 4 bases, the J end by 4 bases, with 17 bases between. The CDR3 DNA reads TGTGCCAGCAGCGCCGACAGGTTAAGTTTCACCGGGGAGCTGTTTTTT. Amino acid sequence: CASSADRLSFTGELFF.

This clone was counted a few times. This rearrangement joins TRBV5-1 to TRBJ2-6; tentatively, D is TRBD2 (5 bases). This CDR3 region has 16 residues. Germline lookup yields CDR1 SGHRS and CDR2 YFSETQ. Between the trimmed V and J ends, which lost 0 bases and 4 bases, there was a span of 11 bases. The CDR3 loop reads CASSLGPDFGANVLTF. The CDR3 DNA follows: TGCGCCAGCAGCTTGGGTCCGGACTTCGGGGCCAACGTCCTGACTTTC.

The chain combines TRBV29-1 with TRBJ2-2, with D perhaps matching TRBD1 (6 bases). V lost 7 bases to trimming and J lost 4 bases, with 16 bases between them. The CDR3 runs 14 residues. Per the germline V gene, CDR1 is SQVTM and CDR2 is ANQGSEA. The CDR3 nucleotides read TGCAGCGCCGGCTCGAGGGGGAGCACCGGGGAGCTGTTTTTT. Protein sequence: CSAGSRGSTGELFF.

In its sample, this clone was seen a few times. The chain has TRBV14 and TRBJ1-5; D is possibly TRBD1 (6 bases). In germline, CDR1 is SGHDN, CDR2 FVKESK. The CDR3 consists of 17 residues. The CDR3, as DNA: TGTCCAGCAGCCAAGATCCCCCCGGGGGGCGGTAATCAGCCCCAGCATTTT. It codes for CPAAKIPPGGGNQPQHF.